A single sample is the source of the 27 T cell receptor beta chains below, sequenced in a study of TIL therapy for anti-PD-1-resistant metastatic lung cancer. This was the immunoSEQ v3 assay. Assay: immunoSEQ multiplex PCR; the TCRdb copy retains only in-frame clones and omits some. The sample shows 50,000 to 60,000 clones, about 81% of them seen only once. Regarding time point: pre-treatment sample, taken before nivolumab and TIL therapy. Here the sequenced sample was blood, taken at baseline. The receptors were gathered from a person aged 25-85 years with non-small cell lung cancer.

The chain uses TRBV28 and TRBJ1-5; D ambiguous. Germline lookup yields CDR1 MDHEN and CDR2 SYDVKM. CDR3 size: 17 residues. The V gene lost 5 bases and the J gene lost 2 bases, with 19 bases spanning the gap. The DNA of the CDR3 is TGTGCCAGCAGTCCACAAACCGGGTCTCGGGGCAATCAGCCCCAGCATTTT. It codes for CASSPQTGSRGNQPQHF.

The chain uses TRBV15 and TRBJ1-6, with 7 bases aligning to TRBD1. Losses at the gene ends were 1 base for V and 7 bases for J; bases not matched to a gene: 4. This CDR3 contains 15 residues. The germline gives CDR1 LNHNV, CDR2 YYDKDF (reference sequence). CDR3 nucleotide sequence: TGTGCCACCAGCAGAGGGGACAGACAAAATTCACCCCTCCACTTT. Translated: CATSRGDRQNSPLHF.

Only one count was recorded for this clone. The rearrangement joins TRBV7-3 to TRBJ2-2, with D possibly matching TRBD1 (6 bases). V was pared by 5 bases and J by 0 bases, with 7 bases between. This CDR3 comprises 14 residues. Germline CDR1 and CDR2: SGHTA and FQGTGA. CDR3 loop: CASSNRANTGELFF. The CDR3 DNA reads TGTGCCAGCAGCAACAGGGCGAACACCGGGGAGCTGTTTTTT.

The rearrangement links TRBV11-3 to TRBJ2-1; D not certain. V was pared by 5 bases and J by 5 bases, with 7 bases between. Germline CDR1 and CDR2: SGHNT and YENEEA. CDR3 length: 12 residues. The CDR3 DNA follows: TGTGCCAGCAGCCTGGGGAACAATGAGCAGTTCTTC. Protein: CASSLGNNEQFF. Full variable domain (missing parts from reference TRBV11-3 and TRBJ2-1): EAGVVQSPRYKIIEKKQPVAFWCNPISGHNTLYWYLQNLGQGPELLIRYENEEAVDDSQLPKDRFSAERLKGVDSTLKIQPAELGDSAVYLCASSLGNNEQFFGPGTRLTVL.

The table lists this clone with a count of one. At one boundary the junction diverges from the germline segment, which might be a read error. The rearrangement uses TRBV5-1 and TRBJ2-7; 9 nucleotides line up with TRBD1. The CDR3 covers 14 residues. Germline CDR1 SGHRS, CDR2 YFSETQ. The CDR3 DNA sequence: TGCGCCAGCAGATTGGACAGGGGCACCTACGAGCAGTACTTC. Translated, it gives CASRLDRGTYEQYF. The variable domain in full, with the rest retrieved from reference TRBV5-1 and TRBJ2-7, is KAGVTQTPRYLIKTRGQQVTLSCSPISGHRSVSWYQQTPGQGLQFLFEYFSETQRNKGNFPGRFSGRQFSNSRSEMNVSTLELGDSALYLCASRLDRGTYEQYFGPGTRLTVT.

The V and J genes are TRBV19 and TRBJ1-1; perhaps TRBD1 as D (5 bases). Germline V gives CDR1 LNHDA, CDR2 SQIVND (reference sequence). V was clipped by 7 bases and J by 3 bases, with 6 bases between them. The CDR3 length is 11 residues. CDR3 sequence reads: CASKGDTEAFF. DNA for the CDR3: TGTGCCAGTAAAGGGGACACTGAAGCTTTCTTT.

The J gene is TRBJ1-1, the V gene TRBV3-1 (or the pseudogene TRBV3-2); D may be TRBD1 (5 bases). The CDR3 is 16 amino acids. The V end lost 5 bases, the J end lost 3 bases, and 19 bases lay between the germline ends. Germline V gene data show CDR1 as LGHDT and CDR2 as YNNKEL (reference sequence). CDR3 sequence (DNA): TGTGCCAGCAGCTATAAGGGGCGCAGGGTCGACACTGAAGCTTTCTTT. Translation: CASSYKGRRVDTEAFF.

The V and J genes are TRBV7-2 and TRBJ2-1; TRBD1 is a possible D gene (6 bases). The CDR3 is 12 amino acids. V shed 5 bases and J shed 9 bases, with 11 bases lying between them. The germline V gene encodes CDR1 SGHTA and CDR2 FQGNSA. CDR3 loop: CASSLYRAEQFF. The CDR3 region has the DNA TGTGCCAGCAGCCTCTACAGGGCTGAGCAGTTCTTC.

The count of this clone is one. This chain joins TRBV7-8 and TRBJ1-1; D is uncertain. Germline CDR1 is SGHVS and CDR2 is FQNEAQ. This CDR3 is built from 16 residues. V was shortened by 8 bases and J by 0 bases, with 19 bases between the two germline ends. The CDR3 sequence: CASGSRPPVLNTEAFF. The CDR3 DNA follows: TGTGCCAGCGGCTCCCGACCCCCGGTCCTGAACACTGAAGCTTTCTTT.

V and J are TRBV12-3 or TRBV12-4 and TRBJ2-5, with no clear D. There are 11 residues in the CDR3. Between the trimmed V and J ends, which lost 1 base and 5 bases, there was a span of 2 bases. The chain's CDR3 is CASSLGETQYF. The CDR3 DNA reads TGTGCCAGCAGTTTAGGGGAGACCCAGTACTTC.

The CDR3 loop is CASNRRNYGYTF. In DNA, the CDR3 is TGTGCCAGTAACAGACGCAACTATGGCTACACCTTC. The chain recombines TRBV19 with TRBJ1-2; D ambiguous. Trimming pared 7 bases from V and 2 bases from J, leaving 8 bases between. The germline V gene encodes CDR1 LNHDA and CDR2 SQIVND (reference sequence). The CDR3 has 12 residues.

The CDR3 sequence: CASSVDLGQGYEQYF. The CDR3 coding sequence is TGTGCCAGCAGCGTAGACCTCGGACAGGGCTACGAGCAGTACTTC. This chain links TRBV9 with TRBJ2-7; 8 nucleotides line up with TRBD1. This CDR3 contains 15 residues. Trimming took 0 bases from V and 3 from J; bases not matched to a gene: 5. CDR1 SGDLS and CDR2 YYNGEE come from the germline V gene. The full variable domain, rest sourced from reference TRBV9 and TRBJ2-7, is DSGVTQTPKHLITATGQRVTLRCSPRSGDLSVYWYQQSLDQGLQFLIQYYNGEERAKGNILERFSAQQFPDLHSELNLSSLELGDSALYFCASSVDLGQGYEQYFGPGTRLTVT.

The J gene is TRBJ2-5, the V gene TRBV5-5; 7 bases align to TRBD2. This CDR3 region has 14 residues. J gave up 3 bases and V 0 bases, and 2 bases lay outside the gene matches. Looked up from germline, CDR1 is SGHKS and CDR2 is YYEKEE (reference sequence). CDR3 bases: TGTGCCAGCAGCTTGGGACTAGCTAAAGAGACCCAGTACTTC. Protein product: CASSLGLAKETQYF.

This chain connects TRBV18 to TRBJ1-3; tentatively, D is TRBD1 (5 bases). CDR3 length: 14 amino acids. Germline loops: CDR1 KGHSH, CDR2 LQKENI. The V end lost 3 bases, the J end lost 4 bases, and 10 bases lay between the germline ends. The CDR3 here is CASSPQGNGNTIYF. CDR3 sequence (DNA): TGTGCCAGCTCACCTCAGGGTAACGGAAACACCATATATTTT.

V and J are TRBV29-1 and TRBJ2-7; no firm D call. Trimming took 0 bases from V and 6 from J, leaving 18 bases between them. This CDR3 spans 15 amino acids. Germline lookup yields CDR1 SQVTM and CDR2 ANQGSEA. CDR3 amino acids: CSVEDPAAEVIEQYF. The CDR3 DNA reads as TGCAGCGTTGAAGATCCGGCAGCCGAAGTGATCGAGCAGTACTTC.

The chain has TRBV2 and TRBJ1-1, with 10 positions matching TRBD1. J lost 7 bases, V lost 7 bases, and 12 bases had no gene match. The CDR3 totals 15 residues. Per germline, CDR1 SNHLY and CDR2 FYNNEI. The CDR3 bases are TGTGCCAGCAAGGGACAGGGGACGCAAGTCGGTGAAGCTTTCTTT. It specifies CASKGQGTQVGEAFF.

The chain carries TRBV3-1 (or the pseudogene TRBV3-2) and TRBJ2-1; D possibly corresponds to TRBD2 (5 bases). Germline CDR1 and CDR2: LGHDT and YNNKEL (reference sequence). This CDR3 is 16 amino acids long. The V end was cut by 3 bases, the J end by 1 base, with 13 bases between. The CDR3 sequence: CASSHVAQPSYNEQFF. DNA of the CDR3: TGTGCCAGCAGCCACGTAGCGCAACCTTCCTACAATGAGCAGTTCTTC.

J is TRBJ2-1 and V is TRBV7-2; 9 positions match TRBD2. The CDR3 is made up of 16 amino acids. The V segment lost 2 bases and the J segment 3 bases; nucleotides outside the gene matches: 5. The germline V gene has CDR1 SGHTA and CDR2 FQGNSA. The CDR3 DNA reads TGTGCCAGCAGCTTACAAGTTAGCGGGGGCTACAATGAGCAGTTCTTC. It specifies CASSLQVSGGYNEQFF.

This clone showed up just once. The chain recombines TRBV6-5 with TRBJ2-7; the match to TRBD2 covers 12 bases. Germline CDR1 is MNHEY and CDR2 is SVGAGI. This CDR3 has 14 amino acids. V gave up 6 bases and J gave up 4 bases; unmatched junction bases: 4. CDR3 coding DNA: TGTGCCAGCAGAGTGACTAGCGGGAGTTACGAGCAGTACTTC. Its translation is CASRVTSGSYEQYF.

The chain joins TRBV19 to TRBJ2-5; D call uncertain. The length of the CDR3 is 16 residues. V was cut by 3 bases and J by 5 bases, with 19 bases left in between. CDR1 and CDR2 from the germline V gene are LNHDA and SQIVND (reference sequence). The CDR3 protein is CASSIASSRRAETQYF. CDR3 in DNA: TGTGCCAGTAGTATTGCCTCTTCTAGAAGGGCGGAGACCCAGTACTTC.

The genes are TRBV7-9 and TRBJ1-6; a weak D match, TRBD1 (5 bases). Trimming removed 1 base at V and 14 bases at J, with 12 bases between. Germline CDR1 SEHNR, CDR2 FQNEAQ (reference sequence). The CDR3 has 13 residues. For the CDR3, the DNA is TGTGCCAGCAGCTTAGTTGAGGGGCCGGCCCTCCACTTT. Amino acid sequence: CASSLVEGPALHF.

The chain is built from TRBV30 and TRBJ2-1; 11 bases are shared with TRBD2. The V gene end was trimmed by 5 bases and the J gene end by 4 bases; junction bases not matched to a gene: 4. Germline V gene data show CDR1 as GTSNPN and CDR2 as SVGIG (reference sequence). The CDR3 spans 14 residues. The CDR3 DNA is TGTGCCTGGGAGGGACTAGCGGAGTACAATGAGCAGTTCTTC. As protein: CAWEGLAEYNEQFF.

This chain joins TRBV4-3 and TRBJ1-6; no clear D. V lost 4 bases to trimming and J lost 9 bases, with 16 bases between them. The germline CDR1 and CDR2 sequences are LGHNA and YSLEER. CDR3 size: 15 residues. The CDR3 sequence: CASSPEGMAVSPLHF. The CDR3 nucleotides read TGCGCCAGCAGCCCGGAAGGGATGGCGGTTTCACCCCTCCACTTT.

In this sample, this clone turned up once. The V and J genes are TRBV29-1 and TRBJ2-1; unclear D gene. This CDR3 comprises 16 residues. CDR1 SQVTM and CDR2 ANQGSEA come from the germline V gene. V lost 3 bases to trimming and J lost 0 bases, with 15 bases between them. The CDR3 bases are TGCAGCGTTGACCGGTCGTACGTAAGCTCCTACAATGAGCAGTTCTTC. Translating gives CSVDRSYVSSYNEQFF.

This chain connects TRBV7-2 to TRBJ2-2, with 8 bases aligning to TRBD2. This CDR3 is built from 16 residues. CDR1 and CDR2 from the germline V gene are SGHTA and FQGNSA. The V gene end was trimmed by 5 bases and the J gene end by 6 bases; junction bases not matched to a gene: 11. CDR3 protein: CASSAQPGLVAGELFF. The CDR3 region has the DNA TGTGCCAGCAGCGCCCAACCGGGACTAGTTGCCGGGGAGCTGTTTTTT.

The chain couples TRBV9 to TRBJ2-5, with 10 bases matching TRBD1. V shed 0 bases and J 1 base; nucleotides not matched to a gene: 9. Germline loops: CDR1 SGDLS, CDR2 YYNGEE. CDR3 length: 18 residues. The CDR3 nucleotides read TGTGCCAGCAGCGTAGGGGCGGGGACAGGGGCCTCCCAAGAGACCCAGTACTTC. This gives the protein CASSVGAGTGASQETQYF.

The chain combines TRBV19 with TRBJ2-2, with TRBD1 as a possible D gene (8 bases). Deletions cut 6 bases from V and 2 bases from J, with 16 bases between. CDR3 length: 16 amino acids. Germline-derived CDR1 and CDR2 are LNHDA and SQIVND (reference sequence). Written as DNA, the CDR3 is TGTGCCAGTAGCCCTACAGGGGGGGTTAACACCGGGGAGCTGTTTTTT. Encoded protein: CASSPTGGVNTGELFF. Looking up the rest from reference TRBV19 and TRBJ2-2 gives the full variable domain: DGGITQSPKYLFRKEGQNVTLSCEQNLNHDAMYWYRQDPGQGLRLIYYSQIVNDFQKGDIAEGYSVSREKKESFPLTVTSAQKNPTAFYLCASSPTGGVNTGELFFGEGSRLTVL.